One sample yielded the 22 T cell receptor beta chains listed below, sequenced in a study of graft-versus-host responses after intestinal transplantation. Assay used: immunoSEQ multiplex PCR; TCRdb lists only in-frame clones, some missing. The sample has about 86,000 clones, about 88% seen once. What these receptors recognize is not known. The sample consisted of unstimulated CD4+ T cells sorted from spleen or lymph node cells, taken before transplant. The receptors were sampled from a human donor who was the organ donor for an intestinal transplant.

The chain employs TRBV7-9 and TRBJ1-4; D not certain. The germline V gene has CDR1 SEHNR and CDR2 FQNEAQ (reference sequence). The CDR3 runs to 14 residues. V was clipped by 5 bases and J by 6 bases, with 13 bases between them. The CDR3 DNA reads TGTGCCAGCAGCCCTACTACATCCGATGAAAAACTGTTTTTT. Protein product: CASSPTTSDEKLFF.

CDR3 sequence reads: CASSLPLRGRAYGYTF. The CDR3 DNA follows: TGTGCCAGCAGTTTACCCCTGCGGGGTAGGGCCTATGGCTACACCTTC. The V gene is TRBV28, the J gene TRBJ1-2, with no clear D. Germline V gene sequence: CDR1 MDHEN, CDR2 SYDVKM. V lost 2 bases to trimming and J lost 4 bases, with 17 bases between them. This CDR3 contains 16 residues.

The chain recombines TRBV19 with TRBJ2-4; 7 bases map to TRBD1. The CDR3 length is 14 residues. J lost 13 bases, V lost 5 bases, and 14 bases had no gene match. Germline values: CDR1 LNHDA, CDR2 SQIVND (reference sequence). The CDR3 loop reads CASSEKPGDSQQYF. CDR3 bases: TGTGCCAGTAGTGAGAAGCCCGGGGACAGCCAGCAGTACTTC.

The V gene is TRBV6-1, the J gene TRBJ2-2, with TRBD1 identical over 10 bases. Germline loops: CDR1 MNHNS, CDR2 SASEGT. This CDR3 has 21 residues. V lost 1 base to trimming and J lost 6 bases; unmatched junction nucleotides: 20. CDR3 residues: CASSEDIWVLGQGLIAGELFF. The CDR3 DNA reads as TGTGCCAGCAGTGAAGATATATGGGTCCTGGGACAGGGGTTAATTGCCGGGGAGCTGTTTTTT.

The rearrangement joins TRBV29-1 to TRBJ2-5; no clear D gene. Trimming removed 7 bases at V and 1 base at J, with 13 bases between. Germline CDR1 reads SQVTM; CDR2 reads ANQGSEA. The CDR3 loop spans 13 amino acids. In nucleotides, the CDR3 is TGCAGCGCCCCGGTTTTTCCCCAAGAGACCCAGTACTTC. Protein sequence: CSAPVFPQETQYF.

This chain joins TRBV18 and TRBJ1-2; D gene uncertain. The CDR3 loop spans 14 amino acids. V lost 8 bases, J lost 6 bases, and 19 bases lay in between. Germline V lookup: CDR1 KGHSH, CDR2 LQKENI. The CDR3: CASRGGQLEDGYTF. The CDR3 bases are TGTGCCAGCCGAGGCGGGCAGTTAGAAGATGGCTACACCTTC.

The rearrangement uses TRBV28 and TRBJ2-7; D gene unclear. The V end was cut by 2 bases, the J end by 3 bases, with 5 bases between. Germline assignment: CDR1 MDHEN and CDR2 SYDVKM. The CDR3 spans 12 residues. The CDR3 coding sequence is TGTGCCAGCAGTTTACGCGGCTACGAGCAGTACTTC. It yields the protein CASSLRGYEQYF.

The chain employs TRBV6-5 and TRBJ2-7, with TRBD2 identical over 13 bases. The J segment lost 13 bases and the V segment lost 4 bases, leaving 10 bases of the junction unmatched. The CDR3 covers 14 residues. In germline, CDR1 is MNHEY, CDR2 SVGAGI. The CDR3 DNA follows: TGTGCCAGCAGTTCGACACGACTAGCGGGGGGCCCTTACTTC. It codes for CASSSTRLAGGPYF.

J is TRBJ2-3 and V is TRBV11-2; the match to TRBD2 covers 12 bases. Germline assignment: CDR1 SGHAT and CDR2 FQNNGV. The CDR3 sequence is 15 residues long. V was pared by 5 bases and J by 8 bases, with 8 bases of the junction left unmatched. The CDR3 DNA follows: TGTGCCAGCAGCCACCAAAAACTAGCGGGAGGTACGCAGTATTTT. The encoded protein is CASSHQKLAGGTQYF.

CDR3 protein: CSVVIWEAEAFF. DNA for the CDR3: TGCAGCGTTGTAATTTGGGAGGCTGAAGCTTTCTTT. The chain is built from TRBV29-1 and TRBJ1-1; D is unresolved. The CDR3 sequence is 12 residues long. V was trimmed by 4 bases and J by 6 bases, leaving 12 bases between them. CDR1 is SQVTM, CDR2 ANQGSEA, per germline.

This chain links TRBV5-5 with TRBJ1-3; no clear D gene. Trimming cost V 2 bases and J 0 bases, with 18 bases left between them. CDR3 length: 18 amino acids. The germline V gene has CDR1 SGHKS and CDR2 YYEKEE (reference sequence). For the CDR3, the DNA is TGTGCCAGCAGCTTCGGTCGGGATTTTATCAGCTCTGGAAACACCATATATTTT. This gives the protein CASSFGRDFISSGNTIYF.

The genes are TRBV9 and TRBJ1-1, with 7 bases that match TRBD1. V was clipped by 5 bases and J by 2 bases; unmatched bases: 18. The germline CDR1 and CDR2 sequences are SGDLS and YYNGEE. This CDR3 comprises 18 residues. CDR3 DNA: TGTGCCAGCAGACACCGGGACAGAATCTCCAAGGCTAACACTGAAGCTTTCTTT. It translates to CASRHRDRISKANTEAFF.

Only one count was recorded for this clone. This rearrangement joins TRBV9 to TRBJ2-1; 10 bases align to TRBD2. Germline V gives CDR1 SGDLS, CDR2 YYNGEE. The CDR3 covers 14 residues. With 5 bases clipped from V and 8 bases from J, the junction kept 7 bases outside the gene matches. The CDR3 reads CASRPSGSVDEQFF. As DNA, the CDR3 is TGTGCCAGCAGACCTAGCGGGAGTGTGGATGAGCAGTTCTTC.

V usage is TRBV6-6 and J usage is TRBJ1-4; maybe TRBD1 (6 bases). Trimming removed 2 bases from V and 5 bases from J, with 9 bases in between. Germline CDR1 MNHNY, CDR2 SVGAGI (reference sequence). This CDR3 region has 14 residues. CDR3 protein: CASSYRGTNEKLFF. The CDR3 bases are TGTGCCAGCAGTTACAGGGGGACAAATGAAAAACTGTTTTTT.

The chain is built from TRBV6-1 and TRBJ2-3, with a tentative D call TRBD2 (6 bases). This CDR3 has 13 residues. Germline CDR1 reads MNHNS; CDR2 reads SASEGT. Trimming cost V 1 base and J 8 bases, with 10 bases left between them. This CDR3 reads CASSEEVGGTQYF. CDR3 DNA: TGTGCCAGCAGTGAAGAGGTGGGGGGTACGCAGTATTTT.

There are a few counts of this clone. The chain recombines TRBV5-1 with TRBJ1-5, with 7 bases lining up with TRBD1. This CDR3 has 15 residues. With 1 base clipped from V and 6 bases from J, the junction kept 7 bases outside the gene matches. Looked up from germline, CDR1 is SGHRS and CDR2 is YFSETQ. CDR3: CASSLTGANGQPQHF. The CDR3 coding sequence is TGCGCCAGCAGCTTGACAGGGGCGAACGGTCAGCCCCAGCATTTT.

CDR3 bases: TGTGCCAGCAGGGGAGCAGGGGGTGGCGAGACCCAGTACTTC. It encodes CASRGAGGGETQYF. This chain connects TRBV6-6 to TRBJ2-5, with 7 positions matching TRBD1. CDR3 length: 14 amino acids. CDR1 and CDR2 (germline): MNHNY, SVGAGI (reference sequence). V was pared by 6 bases and J by 5 bases, with 9 bases of the junction left unmatched.

As for this clone: This sample also contains other DNA sequences that code for the same CDR3. This chain joins TRBV11-3 and TRBJ2-5; TRBD1 is a possible D gene (5 bases). Germline-derived CDR1 and CDR2 are SGHNT and YENEEA. The CDR3 totals 13 residues. V dropped 1 base and J dropped 4 bases, with 7 bases sitting between them. In DNA form, the CDR3 reads TGTGCCAGCAGCTTAGGGGGCCGAGAGACCCAGTACTTC. Its protein product is CASSLGGRETQYF.

The J gene is TRBJ2-5, the V gene TRBV2, with 7 bases that match TRBD2. J gave up 0 bases and V 6 bases, and 7 bases lay outside the gene matches. The germline gives CDR1 SNHLY, CDR2 FYNNEI. This CDR3 has 15 amino acids. This CDR3 is CASRVAGGYQETQYF. CDR3 bases: TGTGCCAGCAGAGTAGCGGGTGGGTACCAAGAGACCCAGTACTTC.

The chain is built from TRBV6-7 and TRBJ2-1, with unresolved D. TRBV6-7 carries the ORF label, with uncertain function. The length of the CDR3 is 14 residues. V was pared by 0 bases and J by 8 bases, with 11 bases between. CDR3: CASSYSVSPDEQFF. CDR3 nucleotide sequence: TGTGCCAGCAGTTACTCGGTTAGCCCAGATGAGCAGTTCTTC.

V gene TRBV30 combines with J gene TRBJ1-6; a possible D gene is TRBD1 (5 bases). Trimming left V 3 bases short and J 5 bases short, with 11 bases between. The CDR3 extends over 14 amino acids. The germline CDR1 and CDR2 sequences are GTSNPN and SVGIG (reference sequence). CDR3 nucleotides: TGTGCCTGGAGCCCGGGGGGTCATAATTCACCCCTCCACTTT. Encoded protein: CAWSPGGHNSPLHF.

The rearrangement links TRBV7-3 to TRBJ2-2; TRBD2 aligns across 7 bases. The junction had 11 bases not matched to a gene; V was cut back by 5 bases and J by 5 bases. The CDR3 is made up of 16 amino acids. Germline-derived CDR1 and CDR2 are SGHTA and FQGTGA. The DNA for the CDR3 is TGTGCCAGCAGCCCCACGGGCGGGAGTCGGACCGGGGAGCTGTTTTTT. It specifies CASSPTGGSRTGELFF.